The 29 T cell receptor beta chains below come from one sample, sequenced in a study of blood T cells in healthy people across ages. Combining a sample-barcoded 5' primer with a J-beta primer mix, a second PCR ran for roughly 6 to 11 cycles. Via MiXCR, TCRdb re-called the 5' RACE reads, giving one row per CDR3 protein. The sample lists hundreds of thousands of distinct CDR3 sequences; under 65% were seen once. Sequencing was performed on blood. The receptors were sampled from a woman of 80 years or more in good health.

This clonotype showed up many times. The chain links TRBV28 to TRBJ2-7, with 8 positions matching TRBD2. Trimming cost V 4 bases and J 5 bases; bases outside gene matches: 4. The CDR3 loop spans 13 amino acids. Germline V CDR1 and CDR2: MDHEN, SYDVKM. CDR3 region: CASSSGGRNEQYF. The CDR3 DNA sequence: TGTGCCAGCAGTTCGGGAGGGCGTAACGAGCAGTACTTC.

This clonotype was counted many times. As DNA, the CDR3 is TGTGCCATCAGTGGGACAGGCGTCGAGCAGTACTTC. Protein: CAISGTGVEQYF. This chain uses TRBV10-3 with TRBJ2-7; TRBD1 matches at 7 bases. The CDR3 is made up of 12 amino acids. Germline values: CDR1 ENHRY, CDR2 SYGVKD. V lost 4 bases to trimming and J lost 6 bases; unmatched junction nucleotides: 3.

This clonotype was counted many times. The chain links TRBV11-2 to TRBJ2-1; 8 bases are a match to TRBD2. With 3 bases clipped from V and 11 bases from J, the junction kept 3 bases outside the gene matches. The CDR3 consists of 12 residues. CDR1 is SGHAT, CDR2 FQNNGV, per germline. The chain's CDR3 is CASSLTSAKQFF. The DNA of the CDR3 is TGTGCCAGCAGCTTGACTAGCGCCAAGCAGTTCTTC.

This chain links TRBV9 with TRBJ2-2; the match to TRBD1 covers 8 bases. The CDR3 spans 15 residues. V trimming: 0 bases; J trimming: 8 bases; junction bases outside the gene matches: 6. CDR1 is SGDLS and CDR2 is YYNGEE in the germline V gene. Here the CDR3 reads CASSVEHRGTGELFF. In DNA form, the CDR3 reads TGTGCCAGCAGCGTAGAGCACAGGGGGACAGGGGAGCTGTTTTTT.

Concerning this clonotype itself: A much larger clonotype is one base distant, so this may be a read error. The rearrangement joins TRBV12-3 or TRBV12-4 to TRBJ2-3; tentative D call: TRBD2 (5 bases). The CDR3 has 13 residues. The CDR3 is CANSVEDFGTQYF. CDR3 bases: TGTGCCAACAGTGTAGAGGACTTTGGGACGCAGTATTTT.

The chain is built from TRBV20-1 and TRBJ2-5; D not resolved. V lost 6 bases to trimming and J lost 2 bases, with 10 bases between them. Per germline, CDR1 DFQATT and CDR2 SNEGSKA (reference sequence). This CDR3 comprises 12 residues. The CDR3 nucleotides read TGCAGTGCGCCCGGGTTGCAAGAGACCCAGTACTTC. Translation: CSAPGLQETQYF.

The chain links TRBV28 to TRBJ2-1; the D gene is possibly TRBD2 (6 bases). Germline lookup yields CDR1 MDHEN and CDR2 SYDVKM. CDR3 length equals 16 residues. Trimming removed 6 bases at V and 0 bases at J, with 15 bases between. The CDR3 DNA reads as TGTGCCAGCAGCCCCCGGGGGACGGGCTCCTACAATGAGCAGTTCTTC. It is translated as CASSPRGTGSYNEQFF.

As concerns this clonotype: A much larger clone sits a single nucleotide away, making a read error possible. V usage is TRBV20-1 and J usage is TRBJ2-7; perhaps TRBD1 as D (6 bases). Germline values: CDR1 DFQATT, CDR2 SNEGSKA (reference sequence). Between the trimmed V and J ends, which lost 1 base and 0 bases, there was a span of 13 bases. This CDR3 contains 15 residues. The CDR3 sequence is CSARVGGRFSYEQYF. The CDR3, as DNA: TGCAGTGCTAGAGTAGGGGGAAGATTCTCCTACGAGCAGTACTTC.

Remarks on this clonotype: A much more abundant neighbour one base away suggests this may be a read error. This chain links TRBV7-3 with TRBJ2-1; unclear D gene. V was shortened by 7 bases and J by 4 bases, with 20 bases between the two germline ends. Germline lookup yields CDR1 SGHTA and CDR2 FQGTGA. CDR3 size: 16 residues. The CDR3 bases are TGTGCCAGCACCCTCGAGCCGCTGAATGGGTACAATGAGCAGTTCTTC. Its protein product is CASTLEPLNGYNEQFF.

The V and J genes are TRBV20-1 and TRBJ2-3; 8 bases agree with TRBD2. V was pared by 7 bases and J by 1 base, with 7 bases of the junction left unmatched. The CDR3 loop spans 14 amino acids. In germline, CDR1 is DFQATT, CDR2 SNEGSKA (reference sequence). The CDR3 DNA follows: TGCAGTGGTGTAGCGGGGTGGGGCACAGATACGCAGTATTTT. Translation: CSGVAGWGTDTQYF.

A single count supports this clonotype. The rearrangement links TRBV29-1 to TRBJ2-3, with D perhaps matching TRBD1 (6 bases). CDR1 and CDR2 (germline): SQVTM, ANQGSEA. Trimming stripped 3 bases from V and 2 bases from J, with 18 bases between. This CDR3 comprises 16 residues. The CDR3 protein is CSVEGARDMSTDTQYF. The CDR3 coding sequence is TGCAGCGTTGAGGGCGCCCGGGACATGTCCACAGATACGCAGTATTTT.

The J gene is TRBJ1-1, the V gene TRBV12-3 or TRBV12-4; TRBD1 might be the D (6 bases). Trimming removed 5 bases at V and 2 bases at J, with 12 bases between. The CDR3 is 14 residues long. CDR3 nucleotide sequence: TGTGCCAGCAGTACCTGGACAGCCAACACTGAAGCTTTCTTT. Its protein product is CASSTWTANTEAFF.

Comments on this clonotype: Just one base apart from a much larger clone, this may be a read error. This sequence joins TRBV7-8 and TRBJ2-5, with D uncertain. V dropped 3 bases and J dropped 11 bases, with 16 bases sitting between them. This CDR3 comprises 13 residues. CDR1 is SGHVS and CDR2 is FQNEAQ in the germline V gene. The CDR3 here is CASSFDRWNEQYF. The CDR3 DNA sequence: TGTGCCAGCAGCTTCGACCGATGGAATGAGCAGTACTTC.

The V call is TRBV15, the J call TRBJ2-3, with D uncertain. V lost 2 bases, J lost 4 bases, and 7 bases lay in between. This CDR3 has 13 amino acids. Germline V CDR1 and CDR2: LNHNV, YYDKDF (reference sequence). The CDR3 is CATSRRQADTQYF. CDR3 DNA: TGTGCCACCAGCAGACGGCAGGCAGATACGCAGTATTTT.

This clonotype was seen ten or more times. The rearrangement uses TRBV5-1 and TRBJ1-2, with D tentatively TRBD1 (5 bases). From germline, CDR1 is SGHRS and CDR2 YFSETQ. Trimming stripped 4 bases from V and 8 bases from J, with 18 bases between. CDR3 length: 14 amino acids. The CDR3 bases are TGCGCCAGCAGCCCCACGGGGGGGATTAACGGCTACACCTTC. Translated: CASSPTGGINGYTF.

The V and J genes are TRBV6-1 and TRBJ1-5, with a tentative D call TRBD1 (5 bases). The CDR3 runs to 18 residues. Looked up from germline, CDR1 is MNHNS and CDR2 is SASEGT. Between the trimmed V and J ends, which lost 5 bases and 3 bases, there was a span of 23 bases. The CDR3 here is CASSTVPSGPWINQPQHF. In nucleotides, the CDR3 is TGTGCCAGCAGTACAGTGCCGTCGGGGCCCTGGATCAATCAGCCCCAGCATTTT.

The chain is built from TRBV4-3 and TRBJ2-7, with TRBD2 as a possible D gene (6 bases). The V end lost 1 base, the J end lost 0 bases, and 13 bases lay between the germline ends. Germline assignment: CDR1 LGHNA and CDR2 YSLEER. This CDR3 comprises 16 residues. The CDR3 loop reads CASSQGGGTSSYEQYF. The CDR3, as DNA: TGCGCCAGCAGCCAAGGGGGCGGGACCAGCTCCTACGAGCAGTACTTC.

This clonotype was observed many times. V is TRBV7-2 and J is TRBJ2-5; D not resolved. This CDR3 spans 12 amino acids. Germline V gene sequence: CDR1 SGHTA, CDR2 FQGNSA. The V end lost 0 bases, the J end lost 5 bases, and 4 bases lay between the germline ends. CDR3 coding DNA: TGTGCCAGCAGCTTAGCTGTGGAGACCCAGTACTTC. Protein product: CASSLAVETQYF.

In this sample, this clonotype turned up a few times. The V gene is TRBV29-1, the J gene TRBJ1-5, with 8 bases lining up with TRBD1. The V gene's germline CDR1 is SQVTM and CDR2 ANQGSEA. The junction had 7 bases not matched to a gene; V was cut back by 4 bases and J by 2 bases. This CDR3 contains 15 residues. This CDR3 is CSVAPQGDGNQPQHF. As DNA, the CDR3 is TGCAGCGTTGCACCACAGGGGGATGGCAATCAGCCCCAGCATTTT.

The chain is built from TRBV12-5 and TRBJ2-7, with D perhaps matching TRBD1 (5 bases). The germline V and J ends were trimmed by 7 bases and 7 bases, with 23 bases remaining between them. Germline values: CDR1 LGHNT, CDR2 FRNRAP. CDR3 size: 15 residues. The CDR3 bases are TGTGCTAGTGCCCCGGCCTGGGGCAATCGGAATGAGCAGTACTTC. This sequence encodes CASAPAWGNRNEQYF.

This clonotype came up a few times. This sequence joins TRBV25-1 and TRBJ2-5, with TRBD2 as a possible D gene (5 bases). The V gene lost 6 bases and the J gene lost 4 bases, with 18 bases spanning the gap. Per germline, CDR1 MGHDK and CDR2 SYGVNS. CDR3 length: 15 amino acids. The CDR3 DNA is TGTGCCAGCAGCTCGACTACCCCGTACCGAGAGACCCAGTACTTC. This translates into CASSSTTPYRETQYF.

The CDR3: CASSLDRAGLEQYF. The CDR3 nucleotides are TGTGCCAGCAGCTTAGACAGGGCCGGCCTGGAGCAGTACTTC. The chain couples TRBV11-1 to TRBJ2-7, with D possibly TRBD1 on 6 matching bases. Germline V gene sequence: CDR1 SGHAT, CDR2 FQDESV (reference sequence). Trimming removed 1 base from V and 7 bases from J, with 14 bases in between. The CDR3 runs to 14 residues. Drawing the rest from reference TRBV11-1 and TRBJ2-7, the complete variable domain is EAEVAQSPRYKITEKSQAVAFWCDPISGHATLYWYRQILGQGPELLVQFQDESVVDDSQLPKDRFSAERLKGVDSTLKIQPAELGDSAMYLCASSLDRAGLEQYFGPGTRLTVT.

The genes are TRBV28 and TRBJ2-7; the D gene is possibly TRBD2 (6 bases). V was cut by 7 bases and J by 0 bases, with 16 bases left in between. Germline CDR1 reads MDHEN; CDR2 reads SYDVKM. The CDR3 is 15 residues long. The CDR3 reads CASTSSPGVSYEQYF. In DNA, the CDR3 is TGTGCCAGCACCTCCAGCCCGGGAGTCTCCTACGAGCAGTACTTC.

This clonotype was detected a few times. The chain couples TRBV5-1 to TRBJ2-7; 11 bases fit TRBD2. There are 16 residues in the CDR3. CDR1 is SGHRS and CDR2 is YFSETQ in the germline V gene. The ends lost 0 bases at V and 1 base at J; junction bases unmatched: 3. DNA of the CDR3: TGCGCCAGCAGCTTGGCGACTAGCGGGGCATCCTACGAGCAGTACTTC. Encoded protein: CASSLATSGASYEQYF. Supplemented by reference TRBV5-1 and TRBJ2-7, the full variable domain reads KAGVTQTPRYLIKTRGQQVTLSCSPISGHRSVSWYQQTPGQGLQFLFEYFSETQRNKGNFPGRFSGRQFSNSRSEMNVSTLELGDSALYLCASSLATSGASYEQYFGPGTRLTVT.

This clonotype was recorded a few times. V usage is TRBV19 and J usage is TRBJ2-5, with 9 bases identical to TRBD1. The CDR3 extends over 15 amino acids. The V gene end was trimmed by 2 bases and the J gene end by 5 bases; junction bases not matched to a gene: 6. Germline V gene data show CDR1 as LNHDA and CDR2 as SQIVND (reference sequence). The CDR3 coding sequence is TGTGCCAGTAGTATATCTGGGACAGGGATGGAGACCCAGTACTTC. Its translation: CASSISGTGMETQYF.

J is TRBJ2-1 and V is TRBV3-1; TRBD1 might be the D (6 bases). With 3 bases removed from V and 4 bases from J, the gap between germline ends came to 13 bases. Germline V gene sequence: CDR1 LGHDT, CDR2 YNNKEL (reference sequence). The CDR3 has 15 amino acids. As DNA, the CDR3 is TGTGCCAGCAGCCAGTCTGACAGGCCGTACAATGAGCAGTTCTTC. As protein: CASSQSDRPYNEQFF.

V gene TRBV29-1 combines with J gene TRBJ1-2, with 8 bases identical to TRBD1. Germline loops: CDR1 SQVTM, CDR2 ANQGSEA. The CDR3 is 17 amino acids. V shed 1 base and J 6 bases; nucleotides not matched to a gene: 16. The CDR3 protein is CSVEVIPATKQGDGYTF. The CDR3 nucleotides are TGCAGCGTTGAAGTAATTCCCGCTACAAAACAGGGGGATGGCTACACCTTC.

The chain combines TRBV20-1 with TRBJ2-5, with a possible D match to TRBD1 (6 bases). V dropped 5 bases and J dropped 7 bases, with 14 bases sitting between them. Germline V lookup: CDR1 DFQATT, CDR2 SNEGSKA (reference sequence). The CDR3 is 12 amino acids. The CDR3 DNA is TGCAGTGCTGTTAACAGGGTTGGGACCCAGTACTTC. Translation gives CSAVNRVGTQYF.

Comment on this clonotype: A much larger clone differs by one base, so this may be a read error. The chain joins TRBV30 to TRBJ2-4, with D possibly TRBD1 on 6 matching bases. Matching the DNA end better, TRBJ2-7 makes the J call doubtful. This CDR3 is built from 16 residues. CDR1 GTSNPN and CDR2 SVGIG come from the germline V gene (reference sequence). The CDR3 loop is CAWSVPPGVFSHEQYF. CDR3 nucleotide sequence: TGTGCCTGGAGTGTTCCCCCAGGGGTTTTCTCCCACGAGCAGTACTTC.